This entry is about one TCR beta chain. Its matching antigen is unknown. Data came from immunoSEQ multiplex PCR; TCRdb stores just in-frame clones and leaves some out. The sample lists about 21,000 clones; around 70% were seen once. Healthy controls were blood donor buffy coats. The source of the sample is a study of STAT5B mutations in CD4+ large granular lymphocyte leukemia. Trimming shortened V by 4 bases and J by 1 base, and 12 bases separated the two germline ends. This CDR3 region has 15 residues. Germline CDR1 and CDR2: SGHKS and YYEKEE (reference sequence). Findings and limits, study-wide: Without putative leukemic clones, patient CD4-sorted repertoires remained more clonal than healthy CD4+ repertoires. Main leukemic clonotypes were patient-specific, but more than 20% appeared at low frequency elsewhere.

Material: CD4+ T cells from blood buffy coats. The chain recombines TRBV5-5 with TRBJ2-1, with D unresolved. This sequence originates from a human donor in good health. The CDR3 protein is CASSPVVWSYNEQFF. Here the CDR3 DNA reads TGTGCCAGCAGCCCGGTAGTCTGGTCCTACAATGAGCAGTTCTTC.